Listed below are T cell receptor beta chains from one sample, sequenced in a study of neoadjuvant anti-PD-1 for oral cavity cancer. Measured with immunoSEQ multiplex PCR; TCRdb has only the in-frame clones, and not every one. The sample has more than 9,500 clones, approximately 59% seen once. The input for sequencing was PBMCs, taken after nivolumab (anti-PD-1) treatment. These receptors all stem from a person between 40 and 85 years old with oral cavity squamous cell carcinoma. Both conserved end residues are part of each CDR3. The D gene is left open where the match is weak. Size values are once, few and many counts, or a class for expanded clones, and some rows have none.

abundance	v_gene	j_gene	d_gene	CDR3nt	CDR3aa
-	TRBV29-1	TRBJ2-7	-	TGCAGCGTTCGATGGAGCTCCTACGAGCAGTACTTC	CSVRWSSYEQYF
-	TRBV5-6	TRBJ1-4	-	TGTGCCAGCAGCCCGGCAGGGTGGAAACGTACGGGAGAAAAACTGTTTTTT	CASSPAGWKRTGEKLFF
-	TRBV6-1	TRBJ2-6	-	TGTGCCAGCAGTGACGACGTCTCTGGGGCCAACGTCCTGACTTTC	CASSDDVSGANVLTF
-	TRBV2	TRBJ2-7	-	TGTGCCAGCAGTGAAGCTGCGGGGGAGCAGTACTTC	CASSEAAGEQYF
few	TRBV6-4	TRBJ1-1	-	TGTGCCAGCAGTGACTCTGTGGCTAGGGGACGTGGTGAAGCTTTCTTT	CASSDSVARGRGEAFF
-	TRBV5-8	TRBJ1-1	-	TGTGCCAGCAGGATGCGTGTAGGGGGGAACACTGAAGCTTTCTTT	CASRMRVGGNTEAFF
-	TRBV27	TRBJ2-7	-	TGTGCCAGCAGTCCCATGGACAGAAGATACGAGCAGTACTTC	CASSPMDRRYEQYF
-	TRBV7-9	TRBJ2-7	TRBD2	TGTGCCAGCAGCTTCGGGACTAGCGGGAGACAACAGTACTTC	CASSFGTSGRQQYF
-	TRBV2	TRBJ2-1	-	TGTGCCTCCCAAAGCGGCTCCTACAATGAGCAGTTCTTC	CASQSGSYNEQFF
-	TRBV28	TRBJ1-6	-	TGTGCCAGCTTCTCTTACCCAGGGGTTTCACCCCTCCACTTT	CASFSYPGVSPLHF
-	TRBV7-9	TRBJ2-1	TRBD2	TGTGCCAGCAGCTTAGCTCGACTAGCGGATGTGAGCTCCTACAATGAGCAGTTCTTC	CASSLARLADVSSYNEQFF
-	TRBV6-4	TRBJ2-3	TRBD1	TGTGCCAGCAGTGTCGGGACAGGGGGAGGAGATACGCAGTATTTT	CASSVGTGGGDTQYF
-	TRBV7-8	TRBJ1-4	TRBD1	TGTGCCAGCAGCCGTCACCGGGACAGGGATGGAAAACTGTTTTTT	CASSRHRDRDGKLFF
few	TRBV13	TRBJ1-2	-	TGTGCCAGCAGCTTGTGGGGCGGGACGGCTTCGAACTATGGCTACACCTTC	CASSLWGGTASNYGYTF
-	TRBV19	TRBJ2-3	TRBD2	TGTGCCAGTAGTGCTAGCGGGAGGAGGGATACGCAGTATTTT	CASSASGRRDTQYF
-	TRBV9	TRBJ2-2	-	TGTGCCAGCAGCGTAGTCCCCGGGGAGCTGTTTTTT	CASSVVPGELFF
once	TRBV6-1	TRBJ2-3	TRBD1	TGTGCCAGCAGTGAAGTGGGACAGGGCACAGATACGCAGTATTTT	CASSEVGQGTDTQYF
-	TRBV5-1	TRBJ1-1	-	TGCGCCAGCGGGGAACAGCCTTGGGGGAACACTGAAGCTTTCTTT	CASGEQPWGNTEAFF
-	TRBV6-4	TRBJ2-6	-	TGTGCCAGCAGCGCGACAGTGTCCGCTGGGGCCAACGTCCTGACTTTC	CASSATVSAGANVLTF
once	TRBV7-9	TRBJ2-7	TRBD2	TGTGCCAGCAGGGGGAGGGGACCGAGCGAGCAGTACTTC	CASRGRGPSEQYF
few	TRBV5-1	TRBJ1-1	-	TGCGCCACCCAAGAGGGTACAGGACTCTCGAACACTGAAGCTTTCTTT	CATQEGTGLSNTEAFF
-	TRBV29-1	TRBJ1-2	TRBD1	TGCAGCGTTGACGCTCCAGGGACAGGGGTCTACACCTTC	CSVDAPGTGVYTF
-	TRBV4-2	TRBJ1-5	-	TGTGCCAGCACCCCTGGAAGGGTCCGGCAGCCCCAGCATTTT	CASTPGRVRQPQHF
-	TRBV6-1	TRBJ2-3	TRBD2	TGTGCCAGCAGTGAAGAAGCGGGGCTAGCGGGGGGTAATACGCAGTATTTT	CASSEEAGLAGGNTQYF
-	TRBV27	TRBJ2-7	-	TGTGCCAGCAGTTCTCCGGGACTCACGAGCTCCTACGAGCAGTACTTC	CASSSPGLTSSYEQYF
-	TRBV7-2	TRBJ2-3	TRBD2	TGTGCCAGCAGCTTAACTTCTAGCGGGGGAGCTAGCACAGATACGCAGTATTTT	CASSLTSSGGASTDTQYF
few	TRBV5-1	TRBJ1-1	-	TGCGCCAGCAGCTTGTTCGGACTGAACACTGAAGCTTTCTTT	CASSLFGLNTEAFF
-	TRBV5-6	TRBJ2-6	-	TGTGCCAGCAGCTTGGAGCAGGGACCCGGGGCCAACGTCCTGACTTTC	CASSLEQGPGANVLTF
-	TRBV11-3	TRBJ2-1	TRBD2	TGTGCCAGCAGCTTAGGGGACTATCTCAATGAGCAGTTCTTC	CASSLGDYLNEQFF
-	TRBV5-1	TRBJ1-4	TRBD1	TGCGCCAGCAGCTCAGGGGGTAATGAAAAACTGTTTTTT	CASSSGGNEKLFF
-	TRBV7-8	TRBJ1-3	-	TGTGCCAGCAGCCCCCGGGGCTCTGGAAACACCATATATTTT	CASSPRGSGNTIYF
-	TRBV10-3	TRBJ2-7	-	TGTGCCATCAGGGGGGGGACAAAGTCCCACGAGCAGTACTTC	CAIRGGTKSHEQYF
few	TRBV19	TRBJ1-1	-	TGTGCCAGTAGTATGTTAAGGGCAGACGTGATGGCTTTCTTT	CASSMLRADVMAFF
once	TRBV2	TRBJ2-5	-	TGTGCCAGCAGCTCCCTGGGGGCGGGGCAAGAGACCCAGTACTTC	CASSSLGAGQETQYF
few	TRBV7-6	TRBJ1-2	-	TGTGCCAGCAGCCCTGACGCGGGGGCGGACTATGGCTACACCTTC	CASSPDAGADYGYTF
-	TRBV5-5	TRBJ2-1	TRBD1	TGTGCCAGCAGCTTGGCCGTGACAGGGATCCTATACAATGAGCAGTTCTTC	CASSLAVTGILYNEQFF
-	TRBV19	TRBJ2-7	-	TGTGCCAGTACGAAACAGGGAGGGTCCTACGAGCAGTACTTC	CASTKQGGSYEQYF
-	TRBV25-1	TRBJ2-2	TRBD2	TGTGCCAGCGGTATGGGGGGGTGGAACGGGGAGCTGTTTTTT	CASGMGGWNGELFF
-	TRBV6-5	TRBJ2-5	-	TGTGCCTCCGCCTCGGGAATACAAGAGACCCAGTACTTC	CASASGIQETQYF
few	TRBV4-2	TRBJ2-7	-	TGTGCCAGCAGCCAAGATATGGCGGAGGCCTTCGAGCAGTACTTC	CASSQDMAEAFEQYF
-	TRBV11-2	TRBJ2-7	-	TGTGCCAGCAGCTCCCGTGGGTGGGACCGGTTTGAAGAGCAGTACTTC	CASSSRGWDRFEEQYF
-	TRBV9	TRBJ2-5	-	TGTGCCAGCAGCCCGAGGGGGGACTTAGGGTGGGAGACCCAGTACTTC	CASSPRGDLGWETQYF
-	TRBV27	TRBJ1-4	-	TGTGCCAGCAGTCCATCGACAGGACGGAATGAAAAACTGTTTTTT	CASSPSTGRNEKLFF
-	TRBV5-1	TRBJ2-5	-	TGCGCCAGCGCCGTCAACCCAAGGAAACCGGAGACCCAGTACTTC	CASAVNPRKPETQYF
few	TRBV30	TRBJ1-6	TRBD1	TGTGCCTGGAACGTGGACAGGGGTACGTCCTATAATTCACCCCTCCACTTT	CAWNVDRGTSYNSPLHF
-	TRBV28	TRBJ1-3	-	TGTGCCAGCAGTCAGACGGTTGGTTCTGGAAACACCATATATTTT	CASSQTVGSGNTIYF
-	TRBV15	TRBJ2-7	TRBD1	TGTGCCACCAGCAGAGAAAGGGGGCTGACCTACGAGCAGTACTTC	CATSRERGLTYEQYF